Below are 4 T cell receptor beta chains sequenced from a single sample in a study of T cell repertoires in cytomegalovirus infection. TCRdb fed the reads into MiXCR, producing one record per CDR3 protein. This sample has around 71,000 distinct CDR3 sequences; approximately 20% occur once, and the top ten carry approximately 68%. These receptors' targets are unknown. Here the sequenced sample was CD8+ T cells from cultured PBMCs, taken from culture after CMV antigen stimulation. All receptors come from a human donor in good health (CMV status not recorded). Some clones in this sample may be carry-over from other donors' samples.

This clonotype was detected many times. The V call is TRBV6-2 or TRBV6-3, the J call TRBJ1-5; D is unclear. V lost 5 bases and J 2 bases, leaving 10 bases between the germline ends. From germline, CDR1 is MNHEY and CDR2 SVGEGT. The CDR3 is 14 amino acids. DNA of the CDR3: TGTGCCAGCAGTATAAATAGGGGCAATCAGCCCCAGCATTTT. Amino acids: CASSINRGNQPQHF.

The chain carries TRBV6-2 or TRBV6-3 and TRBJ1-6; D is unclear. Germline V gene lookup returns CDR1 MNHEY and CDR2 SVGEGT. V lost 10 bases to trimming and J lost 9 bases, with 13 bases between them. The CDR3 sequence is 12 residues long. In DNA form, the CDR3 reads TGTGCCACCGGAATGGCAGGTTCACCCCTCCACTTT. Translation: CATGMAGSPLHF.

This clonotype was counted a single time. At one end the junction does not follow the germline gene, possibly because of a read error. The genes are TRBV6-1 and TRBJ2-3; the D gene is possibly TRBD2 (7 bases). Per the germline V gene, CDR1 is MNHNS and CDR2 is SASEGT. CDR3 length: 15 amino acids. CDR3 residues: CDSSGLGGGPDTQYF. CDR3 bases: TGTGACAGCAGTGGACTAGGGGGGGGGCCAGATACGCAGTATTTT.

The J gene is TRBJ1-3, the V gene TRBV4-1, with a weak D call TRBD1 (5 bases). Looked up from germline, CDR1 is MGHRA and CDR2 is YSYEKL. The CDR3 has 16 amino acids. The V end lost 0 bases, the J end lost 5 bases, and 14 bases lay between the germline ends. The CDR3 DNA reads TGCGCCAGCAGCCAAGATAGTGCGGGGCATAGAAACACCATATATTTT. It codes for CASSQDSAGHRNTIYF.